This is a list of T cell receptor beta chains from one sample in a study of Ad26.COV2.S vaccination and SARS-CoV-2 variants. Sequencing used immunoSEQ multiplex PCR; TCRdb keeps in-frame clones, though not all of them. The top ten clones hold approximately 2% of a sample with about 320,000 clones, about 86% of them seen once. Specimen: peripheral blood, collected in a trial of Ad26.COV2.S vaccine versus placebo. The receptors come from a person aged 18-65 years who received the Ad26.COV2.S COVID-19 vaccine or a placebo. CDR3s include the opening cysteine and the closing phenylalanine or tryptophan. The D gene is left open where the match is weak. Size tells how often a clone was seen (once, few, many) or the class of an expanded clone, and some rows leave it out.

D gene	J gene	V gene	clone size	CDR3 DNA	CDR3 protein
-	TRBJ1-6	TRBV19	-	TGTGCCAGTACTCCGGGACTTACTTCACCCCTCCACTTT	CASTPGLTSPLHF
-	TRBJ1-2	TRBV5-1	once	TGCGCCAGCAGCTTGGGGGACGTAGCTAACTATGGCTACACCTTC	CASSLGDVANYGYTF
-	TRBJ1-3	TRBV6-1	once	TGTGCCAGCAGTGTGGGCAGGGGATCGGCTGGAAACACCATATATTTT	CASSVGRGSAGNTIYF
TRBD1	TRBJ1-1	TRBV5-1	-	TGCGCCAGCAGCTGGGAACAGGGGATGGGGGCTTTCTTT	CASSWEQGMGAFF
-	TRBJ1-1	TRBV7-2	-	TGTGCCAGCAGCAAAGGACCGAGAACTGAAGCTTTCTTT	CASSKGPRTEAFF
-	TRBJ2-2	TRBV19	-	TGTGCCAGTAGCAAGACCTGGGACACCGGGGAGCTGTTTTTT	CASSKTWDTGELFF
-	TRBJ2-7	TRBV18	once	TGTGCCAGCTCACCACCAGATGTAAGCTCCTACGAGCAGTACTTC	CASSPPDVSSYEQYF
-	TRBJ2-1	TRBV18	-	TGTGCCAGCGAGCGGGACAGAAACTACAATGAGCAGTTCTTC	CASERDRNYNEQFF
-	TRBJ1-3	TRBV19	-	TGTGCCAGTAGTATCGTTCAACCTGGAAACACCATATATTTT	CASSIVQPGNTIYF
TRBD2	TRBJ2-3	TRBV7-2	-	TGTGCCAGCAGCTTAGCGAAGACTAGCGGAGTAAACCCTAGCACAGATACGCAGTATTTT	CASSLAKTSGVNPSTDTQYF
-	TRBJ1-2	TRBV24-1	-	TGTGCCACCAGTGATGGAACTTCAGGCACCTTC	CATSDGTSGTF
-	TRBJ2-7	TRBV6-5	-	TGTGCCAGCAGTTACAAGTACCCCCCAACCTACGAGCAGTACTTC	CASSYKYPPTYEQYF
TRBD1	TRBJ1-2	TRBV30	-	TGTGCCTGGAGAGCTCTATGGACAGGGAGGGAAGGCTACACCTTC	CAWRALWTGREGYTF
-	TRBJ1-5	TRBV3-1/TRBV3-2	-	TGTGCCAGCAGCCAAACCGCCGGGACCATTAGCAATCAGCCCCAGCATTTT	CASSQTAGTISNQPQHF
TRBD2	TRBJ2-3	TRBV30	-	TGTGCCTGGAGTTATGGCTTTAATAGCGGGGGTAACACAGATACGCAGTATTTT	CAWSYGFNSGGNTDTQYF
-	TRBJ2-3	TRBV15	-	TGTGCCACCAGCAGAGATTTGCAGGGCACAGATACGCAGTATTTT	CATSRDLQGTDTQYF
-	TRBJ2-3	TRBV11-3	-	TGTGCCAGCAGCTCCGACACACCAGATACGCAGTATTTT	CASSSDTPDTQYF
TRBD2	TRBJ2-3	TRBV4-2	-	TGTGCCAGCAGCCAAGAGGGTTGGACTAGCGGGGGGCTGGCGCAGTATTTT	CASSQEGWTSGGLAQYF
TRBD1	TRBJ1-6	TRBV3-1/TRBV3-2	-	TGTGCCAGCAGCCAAATCGCAAGGCGGACAGGGCACAATTCACCCCTCCACTTT	CASSQIARRTGHNSPLHF
TRBD1	TRBJ1-3	TRBV13	-	TGTGCCAGCAGCTTAGGAGGGACAGGGTCAGGAAACACCATATATTTT	CASSLGGTGSGNTIYF
-	TRBJ1-2	TRBV11-2	-	TGTGCCAGCAGCTCCTATACAGGGCCGAGACCTAACTATGGCTACACCTTC	CASSSYTGPRPNYGYTF
-	TRBJ1-1	TRBV18	once	TGTGCCAGCTCACCCGGACGGCCCCACACTGAAGCTTTCTTT	CASSPGRPHTEAFF
-	TRBJ1-3	TRBV7-8	-	TGTGCCAGCAGCTTAGGGGGAACATCTTCTGGAAACACCATATATTTT	CASSLGGTSSGNTIYF
TRBD1	TRBJ1-2	TRBV6-6	-	TGTGCCAGCACCCGACCGACAGGGCCCGATGGCTACACCTTC	CASTRPTGPDGYTF
-	TRBJ1-1	TRBV7-3	-	TGTGCCAGCAGCCCCCGGGCATTCCCGGAGACTGAAGCTTTCTTT	CASSPRAFPETEAFF
-	TRBJ1-2	TRBV20-1	-	TGCAGTGCGAGTGAGTCGGCCTATGGCTACACCTTC	CSASESAYGYTF
-	TRBJ1-5	TRBV18	-	TGTGCCAGCTCTTCAGGGACCCCGCCTCAGCCCCAGCATTTT	CASSSGTPPQPQHF
TRBD1	TRBJ2-5	TRBV7-2	-	TGTGCCAGCAGCTTAGGGGGACAGGGGGTGGGCCAAGAGACCCAGTACTTC	CASSLGGQGVGQETQYF
-	TRBJ1-1	TRBV7-2	-	TGTGCCAGCAGCAGCTTGAAGAGCACTGAAGCTTTCTTT	CASSSLKSTEAFF
TRBD1	TRBJ2-2	TRBV5-6	-	TGTGCCAGCAGCTTGGTACAGGGGGCGAGGTCCACCGGGGAGCTGTTTTTT	CASSLVQGARSTGELFF
-	TRBJ2-3	TRBV3-1/TRBV3-2	-	TGTGCCAGCCGAAATCAGGGGGAGGCAGATACGCAGTATTTT	CASRNQGEADTQYF